The 27 T cell receptor beta chains below come from one sample, sequenced in a study of Ad26.COV2.S vaccination and SARS-CoV-2 variants. The protocol was immunoSEQ multiplex PCR, while the TCRdb copy is restricted to in-frame clones and leaves out a portion. The sample carries 330,000 or so clones, 85% to 90% recorded once. Indicated treatment: approximately 18 received Ad26.COV2.S at low or high dose, single or two shots; 5 received placebo; per-sample allocation not given. Sampling happened 63 days after the first vaccine or placebo injection. This sample comprised peripheral blood, obtained in a trial of Ad26.COV2.S vaccine versus placebo. The receptors were gathered from a person aged 18-60 years who received the Ad26.COV2.S COVID-19 vaccine or a placebo.

This chain joins TRBV5-6 and TRBJ1-5; possibly TRBD1 for D (6 bases). CDR3 size: 17 residues. The V end was cut by 2 bases, the J end by 1 base, with 16 bases between. From germline, CDR1 is SGHDT and CDR2 YYEEEE. CDR3 coding DNA: TGTGCCAGCAGCTTTACGGGGGCAAGGGGAAGCAATCAGCCCCAGCATTTT. This codes for CASSFTGARGSNQPQHF.

This clone was observed once. The CDR3 DNA sequence: TGTGCCAGCAGCAAACAGGGTAATGAGCAGTACTTC. Residues: CASSKQGNEQYF. This rearrangement joins TRBV6-2 or TRBV6-3 to TRBJ2-7; D is possibly TRBD1 (6 bases). The CDR3 loop spans 12 amino acids. V was pared by 6 bases and J by 7 bases, with 13 bases between. Germline-derived CDR1 and CDR2 are MNHEY and SVGEGT.

This chain joins TRBV11-2 and TRBJ2-7; the match to TRBD2 covers 9 bases. Trimming cost V 4 bases and J 4 bases; bases outside gene matches: 8. The CDR3 spans 15 residues. Per germline, CDR1 SGHAT and CDR2 FQNNGV. CDR3 residues: CASSYPGLAVYEQYV. CDR3 bases: TGTGCCAGCAGCTATCCGGGACTAGCAGTATACGAGCAGTACGTC.

In this sample, this clone turned up once. The J gene is TRBJ2-5, the V gene TRBV20-1; D remains ambiguous. CDR1 and CDR2 from the germline V gene are DFQATT and SNEGSKA (reference sequence). The CDR3 contains 11 residues. The germline V and J ends were trimmed by 0 bases and 7 bases, with 6 bases remaining between them. The CDR3 spells CSARDERTQYF. In DNA form, the CDR3 reads TGCAGTGCTAGAGATGAGAGGACCCAGTACTTC.

The chain joins TRBV3-1 (or the pseudogene TRBV3-2) to TRBJ1-1; the D is unclear. Germline CDR1 reads LGHDT; CDR2 reads YNNKEL (reference sequence). Trimming removed 4 bases at V and 2 bases at J, with 11 bases between. CDR3 length equals 14 residues. In DNA, the CDR3 is TGTGCCAGCAGCCGCCGTTCCTATAACACTGAAGCTTTCTTT. As protein: CASSRRSYNTEAFF.

This rearrangement joins TRBV10-3 to TRBJ2-1; 15 nucleotides agree with TRBD2. V shed 6 bases and J 10 bases; nucleotides not matched to a gene: 10. Per germline, CDR1 ENHRY and CDR2 SYGVKD. The CDR3 covers 16 residues. The CDR3 DNA reads TGTGCCATCAGGGAAAGGACTAGCGGGAGGGCCAGGGAGCAGTTCTTC. This translates into CAIRERTSGRAREQFF.

The chain carries TRBV12-3 or TRBV12-4 and TRBJ1-1; D not certain. The CDR3 extends over 13 amino acids. Trimming took off 8 bases at V and 2 bases at J, with 12 bases between the two ends. In nucleotides, the CDR3 is TGTGCCAGCGGAGCCCCAGGAAACACTGAAGCTTTCTTT. Residues: CASGAPGNTEAFF.

The V call is TRBV28, the J call TRBJ2-3, with 9 bases identical to TRBD1. CDR3 length: 17 amino acids. The ends lost 4 bases at V and 0 bases at J; junction bases unmatched: 8. Looked up from germline, CDR1 is MDHEN and CDR2 is SYDVKM. CDR3 region: CASSSGQGGTSTDTQYF. The DNA of the CDR3 is TGTGCCAGCAGTTCGGGACAGGGTGGGACTAGCACAGATACGCAGTATTTT. Supplemented by reference TRBV28 and TRBJ2-3, the full variable domain reads DVKVTQSSRYLVKRTGEKVFLECVQDMDHENMFWYRQDPGLGLRLIYFSYDVKMKEKGDIPEGYSVSREKKERFSLILESASTNQTSMYLCASSSGQGGTSTDTQYFGPGTRLTVL.

Notes on this clone: At one boundary the junction diverges from the germline segment, which might be a read error. The rearrangement uses TRBV2 and TRBJ1-1, with 9 bases aligning to TRBD1. Per the germline V gene, CDR1 is SNHLY and CDR2 is FYNNEI. The length of the CDR3 is 13 residues. CDR3 nucleotide sequence: TGTGCCAGCAGCCGAATACAGGGGGCAAGAGTACTCTTT. Protein product: CASSRIQGARVLF.

V usage is TRBV7-9 and J usage is TRBJ2-3; 10 nucleotides match TRBD2. Germline V lookup: CDR1 SEHNR, CDR2 FQNEAQ (reference sequence). The CDR3 contains 16 residues. V was clipped by 5 bases and J by 1 base; unmatched bases: 6. DNA of the CDR3: TGTGCCAGCAGCGCCTCTAGCGGGGGACGCACAGATACGCAGTATTTT. It yields the protein CASSASSGGRTDTQYF.

This chain connects TRBV2 to TRBJ1-5; D ambiguous. CDR1 SNHLY and CDR2 FYNNEI come from the germline V gene. This CDR3 is built from 13 residues. The V end lost 8 bases, the J end lost 1 base, and 9 bases lay between the germline ends. The CDR3 region has the DNA TGTGCCAGCGGAATGGACAGCAATCAGCCCCAGCATTTT. Protein: CASGMDSNQPQHF.

The gene calls are TRBV7-2 and TRBJ2-5; D unclear. Germline V gives CDR1 SGHTA, CDR2 FQGNSA. Deletions cut 2 bases from V and 2 bases from J, with 3 bases between. The CDR3 length is 12 residues. The CDR3 DNA reads TGTGCCAGCAGCTTATATCAAGAGACCCAGTACTTC. Its protein product is CASSLYQETQYF.

As DNA, the CDR3 is TGTGCCAGCAGTTCCCACCCGTACCCCCGGGAGACCCAGTACTTC. This encodes CASSSHPYPRETQYF. V gene TRBV27 combines with J gene TRBJ2-5; D gene uncertain. Trimming took off 4 bases at V and 5 bases at J, with 17 bases between the two ends. Germline V gene lookup returns CDR1 MNHEY and CDR2 SMNVEV (reference sequence). CDR3 length: 15 amino acids.

The chain links TRBV7-9 to TRBJ2-3; maybe TRBD1 (6 bases). With 5 bases removed from V and 3 bases from J, the gap between germline ends came to 9 bases. The CDR3 runs 13 residues. Germline V gene lookup returns CDR1 SEHNR and CDR2 FQNEAQ (reference sequence). The CDR3, as DNA: TGTGCCAGCAGCCCCACAGGGACAGATACGCAGTATTTT. This codes for CASSPTGTDTQYF.

V is TRBV25-1 and J is TRBJ1-1; maybe TRBD1 (6 bases). CDR3 size: 13 residues. The germline V gene has CDR1 MGHDK and CDR2 SYGVNS. V was trimmed by 6 bases and J by 7 bases, leaving 15 bases between them. The CDR3 nucleotides read TGTGCCAGCAGCCTGGACAGTGCCCTTGAAGCTTTCTTT. Translating it yields CASSLDSALEAFF. Full variable domain (missing parts from reference TRBV25-1 and TRBJ1-1): EADIYQTPRYLVIGTGKKITLECSQTMGHDKMYWYQQDPGMELHLIHYSYGVNSTEKGDLSSESTVSRIRTEHFPLTLESARPSHTSQYLCASSLDSALEAFFGQGTRLTVV.

This chain links TRBV6-5 with TRBJ1-5; 7 bases are shared with TRBD1. The CDR3 extends over 14 amino acids. V gave up 5 bases and J gave up 4 bases; unmatched junction bases: 5. Germline V gene data show CDR1 as MNHEY and CDR2 as SVGAGI. DNA of the CDR3: TGTGCCAGCAGTCCCGGGACAGTTAATCAGCCCCAGCATTTT. Translating gives CASSPGTVNQPQHF.

The chain links TRBV25-1 to TRBJ1-2, with no clear D. This CDR3 comprises 13 residues. Germline assignment: CDR1 MGHDK and CDR2 SYGVNS. Between the trimmed V and J ends, which lost 6 bases and 5 bases, there was a span of 13 bases. For the CDR3, the DNA is TGTGCCAGCAGCTCAGAAATACCTTATGGCTACACCTTC. Amino acids: CASSSEIPYGYTF.

The chain joins TRBV4-3 to TRBJ2-5; 7 nucleotides line up with TRBD1. Germline V gene sequence: CDR1 LGHNA, CDR2 YSLEER. The V gene end was trimmed by 0 bases and the J gene end by 3 bases; junction bases not matched to a gene: 10. This CDR3 is 17 amino acids long. CDR3 sequence reads: CASSQDEWTQGEETQYF. Here the CDR3 DNA reads TGCGCCAGCAGCCAAGATGAGTGGACCCAGGGGGAAGAGACCCAGTACTTC.

V is TRBV9 and J is TRBJ2-5, with TRBD1 matching 9 bases. Trimming cost V 3 bases and J 4 bases; bases outside gene matches: 4. The CDR3 loop spans 14 amino acids. Per germline, CDR1 SGDLS and CDR2 YYNGEE. CDR3 DNA: TGTGCCAGCAGCGAAACGGGACAGGGAGAGACCCAGTACTTC. This sequence encodes CASSETGQGETQYF.

The V gene is TRBV12-5, the J gene TRBJ1-2; TRBD1 might be the D (5 bases). V shed 7 bases and J shed 6 bases, with 15 bases lying between them. Germline CDR1 is LGHNT and CDR2 is FRNRAP. The CDR3 covers 13 residues. CDR3 amino acids: CASARTLWDGYTF. CDR3 bases: TGTGCTAGTGCACGGACACTTTGGGATGGCTACACCTTC.

This chain connects TRBV9 to TRBJ1-1; tentative D call: TRBD1 (6 bases). This CDR3 has 17 amino acids. Trimming removed 4 bases at V and 0 bases at J, with 19 bases between. CDR1 is SGDLS, CDR2 YYNGEE, per germline. CDR3 sequence (DNA): TGTGCCAGCAGCTCGAACCCCGTGAGGGGGATGAACACTGAAGCTTTCTTT. Translating gives CASSSNPVRGMNTEAFF.

The sample holds one count of this clone. CDR3 amino acids: CASSSLQGKTEAFF. Written as DNA, the CDR3 is TGTGCCAGCAGCTCTCTACAGGGGAAAACTGAAGCTTTCTTT. V gene TRBV6-5 combines with J gene TRBJ1-1; 7 bases align to TRBD1. Germline V lookup: CDR1 MNHEY, CDR2 SVGAGI. The CDR3 is 14 amino acids. V gave up 6 bases and J gave up 5 bases; unmatched junction bases: 9.

This chain connects TRBV29-1 to TRBJ2-2, with TRBD1 identical over 9 bases. The germline gives CDR1 SQVTM, CDR2 ANQGSEA. The CDR3 consists of 14 residues. The V and J ends lost 4 bases and 2 bases, in that order; junction bases with no gene match: 2. The DNA of the CDR3 is TGCAGCGTTGTGACAGGGGGTAACACCGGGGAGCTGTTTTTT. Its protein product is CSVVTGGNTGELFF.

The chain carries TRBV4-1 and TRBJ2-1; D may be TRBD2 (5 bases). The germline CDR1 and CDR2 sequences are MGHRA and YSYEKL. With 3 bases removed from V and 4 bases from J, the gap between germline ends came to 25 bases. This CDR3 spans 19 amino acids. The DNA of the CDR3 is TGCGCCAGCAGCCATCCCAAGGGCCCGGGGAAGAAATCATACAATGAGCAGTTCTTC. Encoded protein: CASSHPKGPGKKSYNEQFF.

The V gene is TRBV6-2 or TRBV6-3, the J gene TRBJ1-1, with 8 bases fitting TRBD1. V was pared by 2 bases and J by 6 bases, with 11 bases of the junction left unmatched. The CDR3 loop spans 16 amino acids. From germline, CDR1 is MNHEY and CDR2 SVGEGT. CDR3 residues: CASSYPWTGRDAEAFF. In nucleotides, the CDR3 is TGTGCCAGCAGTTACCCGTGGACAGGGAGGGATGCTGAAGCTTTCTTT.

About this clone itself: This sample also contains other DNA sequences that code for the same CDR3. V usage is TRBV18 and J usage is TRBJ1-1; TRBD1 matches 7 bases. The V gene's germline CDR1 is KGHSH and CDR2 LQKENI. The CDR3 runs 14 residues. V was clipped by 6 bases and J by 0 bases; unmatched bases: 4. This chain's CDR3 is CASSLGTVNTEAFF. CDR3 bases: TGTGCCAGCTCTCTTGGGACAGTGAACACTGAAGCTTTCTTT.

The genes are TRBV2 and TRBJ2-1; D perhaps matches TRBD1 (5 bases). Trimming took off 8 bases at V and 10 bases at J, with 21 bases between the two ends. Germline V gene lookup returns CDR1 SNHLY and CDR2 FYNNEI. The CDR3 covers 14 residues. The CDR3 reads CASGAGPSLLEQFF. CDR3 sequence (DNA): TGTGCCAGCGGGGCCGGTCCCTCACTTCTGGAGCAGTTCTTC.